This T cell receptor (beta chain) was captured in a study of OX40 agonist ivuxolimab in advanced cancers. The assay was immunoSEQ multiplex PCR, and TCRdb's table has in-frame clones only and misses some. The sample includes approximately 74,000 clones, roughly four fifths seen only once; the top ten take 5%. The V gene end was trimmed by 1 base and the J gene end by 5 bases; junction bases not matched to a gene: 10. Germline values: CDR1 MDHEN, CDR2 SYDVKM. The CDR3 covers 16 residues. Concerning this clone itself: Its antigen remains unidentified.

Study outcomes and limitations: Researchers report that CD8+ T cells had, on average, more expanded clones than CD4+.

This TCR was sampled from an adult with an advanced solid tumor such as melanoma, head and neck, liver or kidney cancer. The gene calls are TRBV28 and TRBJ2-7; 8 nucleotides agree with TRBD1. The material sequenced was CD4+ or CD8+ T cells sorted from blood, taken in a trial of the OX40 agonist ivuxolimab. For the CDR3, the DNA is TGTGCCAGCAGTTTATCTGGACAGGGAACAAGGAACGAGCAGTACTTC. It is translated as CASSLSGQGTRNEQYF.